This T cell receptor beta chain stems from a study of blood T cells in healthy people across ages. Study observations and caveats: Per million T cells, the diversity of TCR beta decreased roughly linearly as age advanced. Samples with more naive T cells showed higher observed beta diversity. Long-lived donors carried more naive CD4+ cells and greater diversity than aged donors.

About this clonotype: Its specificity is not known.

Germline assignment: CDR1 SGDLS and CDR2 YYNGEE. The CDR3 runs to 16 residues. With 2 bases clipped from V and 1 base from J, the junction kept 7 bases outside the gene matches. A second PCR, run for about 6 to 12 cycles, used a sample-barcoded 5' primer plus a J-beta primer mix. TCRdb analysed the 5' RACE reads with MiXCR anew, one entry per CDR3 protein. The profile shows 1.5 million to 2 million distinct CDR3 sequences, around 35% of them singletons. Isolating PBMCs gave at least 6.5 million of these cells per sample. This TCR derives from a woman in her 30s in good health. The chain is built from TRBV9 and TRBJ1-1, with 8 bases that match TRBD1. Input material: blood. For the CDR3, the DNA is TGTGCCAGCAGCGTCGGACAGGGTACCGCGAACACTGAAGCTTTCTTT. This gives the protein CASSVGQGTANTEAFF.